Sequencing of this TCR beta chain was carried out in a study of identifying expanded T cells in peripheral blood (dated by TCRdb to about 2019). Turning to the overall study: Separate aliquots of the same genomic DNA pool were sequenced to produce technical replicates, and four replicates were compared in pairs. Study-wide findings and limitations: The authors expected that biological variance in healthy repertoires might rise further over much longer intervals, such as months to years. Across all healthy-donor time intervals, the beta-binomial model significantly cut both the number of clones called differentially abundant and the false-positive rate. In all healthy donors, the variance in clone template counts between samples taken roughly 14 days apart rose significantly as total template count increased. The binomial model flagged around 1.3 differentially abundant clones between technical replicates, compared with about 17 over two weeks and approximately 19 over roughly 4 weeks.

No immune events, such as infections, were documented for the healthy donors during the collection period. Time-dependent variance in a beta-binomial model of T-cell clone differential abundance was calibrated using healthy-donor blood repertoires as a training cohort. The training cohort was composed of around ten healthy donors, 3 female and 7 male. An age range of about 25 to 64 years, with an average of 43 years, was recorded for the donors. Whole blood was collected from each healthy donor at three time points spaced two to three weeks apart and obtained from a commercial supplier. Genomic DNA was extracted from unsorted whole blood for immunosequencing. With respect to this clone: The target of this receptor is not known. No quality values exist for individual bases; no much larger clone is one base distant.

TCRbeta CDR3 regions were profiled with the immunoSEQ Assay using bias-controlled multiplex PCR amplification of genomic DNA. The original methods were these. The absolute abundance of each unique TCRbeta CDR3 region was quantified after sequences were collapsed and filtered. Differential abundance was tested with a binomial (Fisher-equivalent) model and with a beta-binomial model adding time-dependent variance fitted from healthy donors. Clones with fewer than 5 combined templates were excluded, and clones with Benjamini-Hochberg FDR below 0.01 were called differentially abundant. Using the form v = (b*log(k)+a)^2, the beta-binomial variance was modeled as a function of the total template count across the two samples. TCRdb re-hosts the immuneACCESS table, in-frame sequences only. Its copies lack some clones; in the studies checked, an unresolved V gene accounts for under half of them, and the cause for the rest is not known. V, J and clone size were drawn from that table, and D and trimming were deduced from the DNA. Recorded for this sample are 83,000 or so clones; 88% of them occurred a single time. Approximately 3.9% of the sample is in the top ten clones.

Reading the germline V gene (reference sequence) gives CDR1 MNHEY and CDR2 SMNVEV. Taken from cysteine to phenylalanine, the CDR3 has 15 residues. The only DNA kept is the CDR3, 45 bases in frame from the first base. The junction shows trimming of 3 bases on V and 2 bases on J, plus 13 bases between the germline ends. The clonotype originates from a person aged 18 to 75 in good health. Recombination linked TRBV27 to TRBJ1-2; the best D guess is TRBD1, with 6 bases matching. The sample consisted of blood. The sequenced DNA: TGTGCCAGCAGTTTCGACAGGAGTGTAAACTATGGCTACACCTTC. It encodes CASSFDRSVNYGYTF.